One and the same sample provided the 9 T cell receptor beta chains below, sequenced in a study of blood T cell repertoires in COVID-19. Generated by immunoSEQ multiplex PCR, the TCRdb table keeps only in-frame clones and is missing some. The profile shows about 36,000 clones, about 83% of them singletons. The material sequenced was peripheral blood. The source of these receptors is a man aged 60 to 75 with active COVID-19.

CDR3 protein: CASSPDSNYGYTF. CDR3 coding DNA: TGTGCCAGCTCACCGGACAGTAACTATGGCTACACCTTC. The chain combines TRBV18 with TRBJ1-2; weak D call: TRBD1 (6 bases). V lost 3 bases, J lost 1 base, and 6 bases lay in between. The CDR3 runs 13 residues. Germline lookup yields CDR1 KGHSH and CDR2 LQKENI.

This clone appeared a few times. The chain recombines TRBV10-1 with TRBJ2-5; 7 bases match TRBD1. Losses at the gene ends were 3 bases for V and 2 bases for J; bases not matched to a gene: 0. The CDR3 sequence is 13 residues long. Germline V gene lookup returns CDR1 WNHNN and CDR2 SYGVQD (reference sequence). As DNA, the CDR3 is TGCGCCAGCAGTGACAGGGGGCAAGAGACCCAGTACTTC. Translation: CASSDRGQETQYF.

The CDR3 nucleotides are TGCGCCAGCAGCTTGGAAGGGACTGATGGCTACACCTTC. Its protein is CASSLEGTDGYTF. The V and J genes are TRBV5-1 and TRBJ1-2; a weak D match, TRBD1 (5 bases). The CDR3 is 13 residues long. Germline V gene data show CDR1 as SGHRS and CDR2 as YFSETQ. Trimming took 0 bases from V and 6 from J, leaving 9 bases between them.

V gene TRBV7-2 combines with J gene TRBJ1-2; 11 bases fit TRBD1. Germline assignment: CDR1 SGHTA and CDR2 FQGNSA. The V gene end was trimmed by 1 base and the J gene end by 7 bases; junction bases not matched to a gene: 5. The CDR3 is 15 amino acids. In DNA, the CDR3 is TGTGCCAGCAGCTTAGATACCGGGACAGGGGGTGGCTACACCTTC. Amino acid sequence: CASSLDTGTGGGYTF.

This rearrangement joins TRBV6-1 to TRBJ1-5, with D unresolved. This CDR3 region has 17 residues. The germline V gene encodes CDR1 MNHNS and CDR2 SASEGT. The ends were cut back, 2 bases at V and 0 bases at J, with 14 bases in the middle. CDR3 protein: CASSESRSRGSNQPQHF. The CDR3 DNA sequence: TGTGCCAGCAGTGAATCCCGCTCCCGAGGTAGCAATCAGCCCCAGCATTTT.

This chain links TRBV4-1 with TRBJ2-1; 8 bases line up with TRBD2. CDR1 and CDR2 (germline): MGHRA, YSYEKL. V lost 1 base to trimming and J lost 7 bases; unmatched junction nucleotides: 9. This CDR3 is built from 16 residues. The CDR3 spells CASSQGSGRSGNEQFF. The CDR3 nucleotides are TGCGCCAGCAGCCAAGGGAGCGGGAGATCGGGTAATGAGCAGTTCTTC.

The V gene is TRBV6-1, the J gene TRBJ2-2, with 9 positions matching TRBD1. This CDR3 region has 17 residues. The trim removed 0 bases at V and 3 bases at J, leaving 5 bases unmatched. Germline V gives CDR1 MNHNS, CDR2 SASEGT. Here the CDR3 DNA reads TGTGCCAGCAGTGAAGCTGGACAGGGGTTGGACACCGGGGAGCTGTTTTTT. Encoded protein: CASSEAGQGLDTGELFF.

V is TRBV30 and J is TRBJ1-1; 7 bases match TRBD1. Trimming cost V 3 bases and J 10 bases; bases outside gene matches: 5. Germline loops: CDR1 GTSNPN, CDR2 SVGIG (reference sequence). The CDR3 length is 11 residues. This chain's CDR3 is CAWSRQGIAFF. The CDR3 bases are TGTGCCTGGAGCAGACAGGGTATAGCTTTCTTT.

CDR3: CAWSPGGLTGELFF. DNA of the CDR3: TGTGCCTGGTCTCCAGGGGGGCTCACCGGGGAGCTGTTTTTT. The chain combines TRBV30 with TRBJ2-2; weak D call: TRBD1 (7 bases). The CDR3 is 14 residues long. CDR1 GTSNPN and CDR2 SVGIG come from the germline V gene (reference sequence). Trimming left V 5 bases short and J 4 bases short, with 14 bases between. The full variable domain, rest sourced from reference TRBV30 and TRBJ2-2, is SQTIHQWPATLVQPVGSPLSLECTVEGTSNPNLYWYRQAAGRGLQLLFYSVGIGQISSEVPQNLSASRPQDRQFILSSKKLLLSDSGFYLCAWSPGGLTGELFFGEGSRLTVL.